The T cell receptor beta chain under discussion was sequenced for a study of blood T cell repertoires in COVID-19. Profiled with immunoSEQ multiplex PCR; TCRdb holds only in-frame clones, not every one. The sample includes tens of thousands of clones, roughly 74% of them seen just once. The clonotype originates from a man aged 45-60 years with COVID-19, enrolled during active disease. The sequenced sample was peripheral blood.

The CDR3 nucleotides are TGTGCCAGCAGCCCAAGACAGGGGGATGGCTACACCTTC. The encoded protein is CASSPRQGDGYTF. V gene TRBV11-2 combines with J gene TRBJ1-2, with 9 positions matching TRBD1. Germline-derived CDR1 and CDR2 are SGHAT and FQNNGV. The CDR3 is 13 amino acids. The V gene end was trimmed by 5 bases and the J gene end by 6 bases; junction bases not matched to a gene: 4. The full variable domain, its missing parts supplied by reference TRBV11-2 and TRBJ1-2, is EAGVAQSPRYKIIEKRQSVAFWCNPISGHATLYWYQQILGQGPKLLIQFQNNGVVDDSQLPKDRFSAERLKGVDSTLKIQPAKLEDSAVYLCASSPRQGDGYTFGSGTRLTVV.